A selection of T cell receptor beta chains follows, all from one sample in a study of beta chain features in type 1 diabetes. Measured with immunoSEQ multiplex PCR; TCRdb has only the in-frame clones, and not every one. Of fewer than 450,000 clones listed, less than 15% were seen once; the top ten hold approximately 0.016%. The sequenced material came from naive CD4+ T cells from blood. These receptors were collected from a woman aged 18-35 years with type 1 diabetes. CDR3s include the opening cysteine and the closing phenylalanine or tryptophan. The order of the fields is clone size, V gene, CDR3 length, D gene, J gene, CDR3 protein, CDR3 DNA. A D gene is named only where the DNA matches it firmly. Size values are once, few and many counts, or a class for expanded clones, and some rows have none.

few	TRBV5-1	13	TRBD2	TRBJ2-5	CASSGLALETQYF	TGCGCCAGCTCAGGACTAGCGTTAGAGACCCAGTACTTC
few	TRBV20-1	11	.	TRBJ2-1	CSAAVDNEQFF	TGCAGTGCGGCGGTTGACAATGAGCAGTTCTTC
few	TRBV7-9	16	TRBD1	TRBJ2-1	CASRGQVVGFYNEQFF	TGTGCCAGCAGAGGACAGGTGGTGGGGTTCTACAATGAGCAGTTCTTC
.	TRBV5-4	14	TRBD1	TRBJ1-1	CASSPPDRDDEAFF	TGTGCCAGCAGCCCTCCGGACAGGGACGATGAAGCTTTCTTT
many	TRBV6-6	9	.	TRBJ2-1	CAILNEQFF	TGTGCCATCCTCAATGAGCAGTTCTTC
.	TRBV2	14	TRBD1	TRBJ2-2	CASRDRDNTGELFF	TGTGCCAGCCGGGACAGGGATAACACCGGGGAGCTGTTTTTT
few	TRBV9	13	.	TRBJ1-5	CASSVGANQPQHF	TGTGCCAGCAGCGTAGGGGCGAATCAGCCCCAGCATTTT
few	TRBV7-2	16	TRBD1	TRBJ1-3	CASSVRQQGSGNTIYF	TGTGCCAGCAGCGTGAGACAACAGGGGAGTGGAAACACCATATATTTT
.	TRBV9	15	.	TRBJ2-1	CASSARGPTYNEQFF	TGTGCCAGCAGCGCCAGGGGCCCCACGTACAATGAGCAGTTCTTC
few	TRBV7-9	15	.	TRBJ2-6	CASSFTSLGANVLTF	TGTGCCAGCAGCTTCACTTCGCTCGGGGCCAACGTCCTGACTTTC
.	TRBV19	13	TRBD2	TRBJ2-7	CASSAGGAYEQYF	TGTGCCAGTAGTGCGGGAGGAGCCTACGAGCAGTACTTC
.	TRBV7-9	16	TRBD2	TRBJ2-5	CASSLAGSGSQETQYF	TGTGCCAGCAGCTTAGCGGGTAGCGGGTCCCAAGAGACCCAGTACTTC
.	TRBV29-1	15	TRBD1	TRBJ1-1	CSVRPQGGPNTEAFF	TGCAGCGTTCGCCCTCAGGGGGGCCCGAACACTGAAGCTTTCTTT
.	TRBV5-1	16	TRBD2	TRBJ2-1	CASRFPSGSSYNEQFF	TGCGCCAGCAGGTTCCCTAGCGGAAGCTCCTACAATGAGCAGTTCTTC
few	TRBV28	16	TRBD1	TRBJ2-7	CASSIDPQGLRGEQYF	TGTGCCAGCAGTATCGACCCACAGGGGTTGAGGGGCGAGCAGTACTTC
few	TRBV6-5	15	TRBD2	TRBJ2-1	CASSASGGVRNEQFF	TGTGCCAGCAGTGCTAGCGGGGGAGTAAGAAATGAGCAGTTCTTC
few	TRBV29-1	12	.	TRBJ1-2	CSVAVAGYGYTF	TGCAGCGTGGCAGTAGCGGGCTATGGCTACACCTTC
.	TRBV7-8	15	TRBD1	TRBJ2-7	CASSPRTGVFVEQYF	TGTGCCAGCAGTCCAAGGACAGGGGTTTTCGTCGAGCAGTACTTC
few	TRBV11-2	16	.	TRBJ2-5	CASSLNLGGLQETQYF	TGTGCCAGCAGCCTCAACTTGGGGGGTCTTCAAGAGACCCAGTACTTC
.	TRBV19	15	TRBD1	TRBJ2-7	CASKGQRGSLEEQYF	TGTGCCAGTAAGGGACAGCGAGGGAGCCTAGAGGAGCAGTACTTC
.	TRBV9	13	.	TRBJ1-3	CASSVSSGNTIYF	TGTGCCAGCAGCGTTAGCTCTGGAAACACCATATATTTT
.	TRBV5-4	14	.	TRBJ2-7	CASSVSGTGGEQYF	TGTGCCAGCAGCGTATCCGGGACCGGGGGCGAGCAGTACTTC
.	TRBV7-9	15	.	TRBJ1-3	CASSFTTGSGNTIYF	TGTGCCAGCAGCTTTACTACAGGGAGCGGAAACACCATATATTTT
.	TRBV18	12	TRBD1	TRBJ2-1	CASSPDRAGQFF	TGTGCCAGCTCACCTGACAGGGCAGGGCAGTTCTTC
.	TRBV15	17	TRBD2	TRBJ2-7	CATSRDQIAGVGYEQYF	TGTGCCACCAGCAGAGACCAGATAGCGGGAGTGGGCTACGAGCAGTACTTC
.	TRBV2	16	.	TRBJ2-3	CASSGAGSRGTDTQYF	TGTGCCAGCAGTGGGGCAGGGTCCCGAGGCACAGATACGCAGTATTTT
.	TRBV5-1	15	.	TRBJ2-7	CASSFTGSLSYEQYF	TGCGCCAGCAGCTTCACGGGGAGCCTCTCCTACGAGCAGTACTTC
few	TRBV7-2	15	.	TRBJ2-1	CASSLGGSGLGEQFF	TGTGCCAGCAGCTTAGGGGGTAGCGGTCTGGGTGAGCAGTTCTTC
.	TRBV11-2	18	.	TRBJ2-3	CASSLGRGHGRTTDTQYF	TGTGCCAGCAGCTTAGGTAGGGGACACGGGCGGACCACAGATACGCAGTATTTT
.	TRBV7-2	13	.	TRBJ2-3	CASSSDRGNTQYF	TGTGCCAGCAGCTCCGATCGGGGGAATACGCAGTATTTT
few	TRBV19	14	TRBD2	TRBJ2-3	CASQRTSGRDTQYF	TGTGCCAGTCAAAGGACTAGCGGAAGAGATACGCAGTATTTT
.	TRBV27	16	TRBD1	TRBJ1-4	CASSLLRTGTREKLFF	TGTGCCAGCAGTCTTCTGAGGACAGGGACGCGTGAAAAACTGTTTTTT
.	TRBV19	15	TRBD1	TRBJ1-5	CASSQTGGGNQPQHF	TGTGCCAGTAGCCAGACAGGGGGCGGCAATCAGCCCCAGCATTTT